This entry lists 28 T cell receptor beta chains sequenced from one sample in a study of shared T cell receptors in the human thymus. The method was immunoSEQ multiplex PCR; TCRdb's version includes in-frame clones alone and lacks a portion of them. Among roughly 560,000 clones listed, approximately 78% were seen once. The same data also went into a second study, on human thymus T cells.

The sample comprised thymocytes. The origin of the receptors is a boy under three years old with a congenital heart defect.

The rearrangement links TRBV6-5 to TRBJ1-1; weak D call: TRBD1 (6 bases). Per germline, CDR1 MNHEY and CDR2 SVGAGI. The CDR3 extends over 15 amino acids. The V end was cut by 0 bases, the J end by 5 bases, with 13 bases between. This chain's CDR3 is CASSYSRNRDTEAFF. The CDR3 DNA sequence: TGTGCCAGCAGTTACTCACGAAACAGGGATACTGAAGCTTTCTTT.

CDR3: CAISEPGDYTEAFF. Written as DNA, the CDR3 is TGTGCCATCAGTGAGCCGGGGGACTATACTGAAGCTTTCTTT. This chain connects TRBV10-3 to TRBJ1-1; perhaps TRBD1 as D (5 bases). The CDR3 covers 14 residues. The germline V and J ends were trimmed by 2 bases and 5 bases, with 12 bases remaining between them. Germline CDR1 reads ENHRY; CDR2 reads SYGVKD.

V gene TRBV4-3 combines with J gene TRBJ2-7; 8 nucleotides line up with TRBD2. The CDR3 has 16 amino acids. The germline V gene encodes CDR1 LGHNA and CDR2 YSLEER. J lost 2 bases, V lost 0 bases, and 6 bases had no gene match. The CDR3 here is CASSQDPAGDPYEQYF. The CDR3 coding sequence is TGCGCCAGCAGCCAAGATCCAGCGGGAGACCCCTACGAGCAGTACTTC.

Here the CDR3 DNA reads TGTGCCAGCAGCTTAGAGGCGCGGACAGGGCTTGCCATGAACACTGAAGCTTTCTTT. Translating it yields CASSLEARTGLAMNTEAFF. V usage is TRBV11-2 and J usage is TRBJ1-1; TRBD1 aligns across 8 bases. The CDR3 sequence is 19 residues long. The ends lost 0 bases at V and 0 bases at J; junction bases unmatched: 12. The V gene's germline CDR1 is SGHAT and CDR2 FQNNGV.

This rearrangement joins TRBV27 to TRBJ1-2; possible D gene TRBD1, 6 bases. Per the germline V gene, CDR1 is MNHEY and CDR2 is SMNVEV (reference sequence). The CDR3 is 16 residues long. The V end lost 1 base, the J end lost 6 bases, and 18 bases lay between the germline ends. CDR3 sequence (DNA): TGTGCCAGCAGTTTATGGGGGGGGGCCGATAGGGATGGCTACACCTTC. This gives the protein CASSLWGGADRDGYTF.

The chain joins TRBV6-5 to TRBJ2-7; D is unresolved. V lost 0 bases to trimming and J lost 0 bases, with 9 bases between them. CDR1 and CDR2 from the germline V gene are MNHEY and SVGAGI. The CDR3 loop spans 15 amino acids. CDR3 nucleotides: TGTGCCAGCAGTTACTCATCAGGCAGCTCCTACGAGCAGTACTTC. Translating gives CASSYSSGSSYEQYF.

The CDR3 nucleotides are TGTGCCAGCTCGAAAGGGCTAGCGGGAGGGCAGGCGGAGACCCAGTACTTC. This codes for CASSKGLAGGQAETQYF. The chain recombines TRBV27 with TRBJ2-5; 12 nucleotides agree with TRBD2. V was pared by 8 bases and J by 5 bases, with 15 bases of the junction left unmatched. Per the germline V gene, CDR1 is MNHEY and CDR2 is SMNVEV (reference sequence). This CDR3 has 17 residues.

The CDR3 DNA reads TGTGCCAGCAGTCGGGACTACGAGCAGTACTTC. Its translation is CASSRDYEQYF. The chain couples TRBV28 to TRBJ2-7; maybe TRBD2 (5 bases). Germline loops: CDR1 MDHEN, CDR2 SYDVKM. CDR3 length: 11 residues. V was trimmed by 5 bases and J by 3 bases, leaving 5 bases between them.

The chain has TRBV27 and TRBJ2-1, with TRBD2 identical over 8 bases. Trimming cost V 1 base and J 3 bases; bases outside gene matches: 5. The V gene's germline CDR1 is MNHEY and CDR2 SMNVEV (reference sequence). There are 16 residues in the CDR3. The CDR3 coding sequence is TGTGCCAGCAGTTTATTCACCGGGACTAGCTACAATGAGCAGTTCTTC. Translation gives CASSLFTGTSYNEQFF.

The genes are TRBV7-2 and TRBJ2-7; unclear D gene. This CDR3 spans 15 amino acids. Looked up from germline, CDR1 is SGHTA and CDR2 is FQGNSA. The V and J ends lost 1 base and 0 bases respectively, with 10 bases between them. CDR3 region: CASSLGQAYSYEQYF. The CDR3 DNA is TGTGCCAGCAGCTTAGGTCAGGCCTACTCCTACGAGCAGTACTTC.

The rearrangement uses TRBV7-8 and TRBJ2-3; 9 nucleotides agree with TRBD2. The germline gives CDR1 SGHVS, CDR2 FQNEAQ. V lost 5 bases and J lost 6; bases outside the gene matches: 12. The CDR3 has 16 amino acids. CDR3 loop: CASSQVELAGPDTQYF. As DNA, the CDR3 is TGTGCCAGCAGCCAAGTTGAGCTAGCGGGGCCCGATACGCAGTATTTT.

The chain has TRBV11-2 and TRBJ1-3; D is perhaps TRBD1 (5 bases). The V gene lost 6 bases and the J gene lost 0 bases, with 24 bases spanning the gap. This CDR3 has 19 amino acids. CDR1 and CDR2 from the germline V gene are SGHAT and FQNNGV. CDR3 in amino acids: CASSPRSLFGGSSGNTIYF. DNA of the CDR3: TGTGCCAGCAGTCCCAGGAGTTTATTTGGGGGGAGCTCTGGAAACACCATATATTTT.

CDR3 amino acids: CASSPARGEDGYTF. CDR3 sequence (DNA): TGTGCCAGCAGCCCCGCCAGGGGTGAAGATGGCTACACCTTC. This chain connects TRBV2 to TRBJ1-2, with D tentatively TRBD1 (6 bases). Trimming removed 6 bases at V and 6 bases at J, with 17 bases between. CDR3 length: 14 residues. The V gene's germline CDR1 is SNHLY and CDR2 FYNNEI.

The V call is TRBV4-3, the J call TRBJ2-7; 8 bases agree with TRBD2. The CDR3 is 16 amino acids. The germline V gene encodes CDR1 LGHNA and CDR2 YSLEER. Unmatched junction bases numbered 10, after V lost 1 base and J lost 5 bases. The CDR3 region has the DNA TGCGCCAGCAGCCAAGGGTTCCAGCGGGAGAGACACGAGCAGTACTTC. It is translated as CASSQGFQRERHEQYF.

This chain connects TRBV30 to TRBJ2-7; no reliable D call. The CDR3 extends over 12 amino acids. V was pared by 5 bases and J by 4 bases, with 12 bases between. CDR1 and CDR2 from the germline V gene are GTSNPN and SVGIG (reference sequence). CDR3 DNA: TGTGCCTGGCGCGCGGATGTTTACGAGCAGTACTTC. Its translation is CAWRADVYEQYF.

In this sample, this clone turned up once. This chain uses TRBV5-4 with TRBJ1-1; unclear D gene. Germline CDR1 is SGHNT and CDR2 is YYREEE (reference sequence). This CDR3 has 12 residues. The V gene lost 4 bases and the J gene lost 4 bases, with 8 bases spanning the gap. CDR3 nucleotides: TGTGCCAGCAGCCCTGGCGGCACTGAAGCTTTCTTT. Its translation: CASSPGGTEAFF.

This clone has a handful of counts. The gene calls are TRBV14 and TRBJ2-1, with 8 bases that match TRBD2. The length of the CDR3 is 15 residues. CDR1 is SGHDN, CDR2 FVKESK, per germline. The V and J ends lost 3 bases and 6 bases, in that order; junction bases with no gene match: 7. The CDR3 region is CASSQSPGGGNEQFF. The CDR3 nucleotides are TGTGCCAGCAGCCAGAGTCCGGGAGGGGGCAATGAGCAGTTCTTC.

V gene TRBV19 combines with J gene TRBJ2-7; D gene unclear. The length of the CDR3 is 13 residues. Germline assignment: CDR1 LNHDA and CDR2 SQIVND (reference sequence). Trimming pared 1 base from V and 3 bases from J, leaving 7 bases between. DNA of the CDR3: TGTGCCAGTAGTATAGGAGGAGTCTACGAGCAGTACTTC. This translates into CASSIGGVYEQYF.

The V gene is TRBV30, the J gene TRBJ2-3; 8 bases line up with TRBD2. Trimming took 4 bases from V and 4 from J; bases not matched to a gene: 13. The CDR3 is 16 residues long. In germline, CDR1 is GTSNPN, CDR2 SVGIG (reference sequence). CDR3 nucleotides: TGTGCCTGGATCACGGACGGGACTAGGGCTCCAGATACGCAGTATTTT. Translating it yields CAWITDGTRAPDTQYF.

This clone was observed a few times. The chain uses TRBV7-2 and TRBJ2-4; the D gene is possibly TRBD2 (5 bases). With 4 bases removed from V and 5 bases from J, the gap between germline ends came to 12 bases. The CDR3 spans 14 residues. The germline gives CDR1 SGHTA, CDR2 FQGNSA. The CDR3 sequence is CASSWWSSENIQYF. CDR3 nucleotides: TGTGCCAGCAGCTGGTGGAGTAGCGAAAACATTCAGTACTTC.

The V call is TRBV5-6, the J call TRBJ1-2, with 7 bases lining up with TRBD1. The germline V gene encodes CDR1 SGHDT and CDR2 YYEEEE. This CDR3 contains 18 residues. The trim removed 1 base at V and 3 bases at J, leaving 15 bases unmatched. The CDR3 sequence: CASSLHTKSTGNHYGYTF. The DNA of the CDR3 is TGTGCCAGCAGCTTGCACACTAAATCGACAGGGAACCACTATGGCTACACCTTC.

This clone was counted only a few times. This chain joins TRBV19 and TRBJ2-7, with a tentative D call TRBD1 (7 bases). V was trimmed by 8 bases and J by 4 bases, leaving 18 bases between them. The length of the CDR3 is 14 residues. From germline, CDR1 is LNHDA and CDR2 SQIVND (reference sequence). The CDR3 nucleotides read TGTGCCAGTCAGGGGGGACAACCGGGATACGAGCAGTACTTC. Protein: CASQGGQPGYEQYF.

The CDR3 sequence: CASSLVSGSGETQYF. The CDR3 nucleotides read TGTGCCAGCAGCCTGGTCAGCGGGAGTGGTGAGACCCAGTACTTC. V is TRBV11-3 and J is TRBJ2-5; 8 bases line up with TRBD2. The CDR3 runs to 15 residues. V shed 5 bases and J 5 bases; nucleotides not matched to a gene: 10. CDR1 and CDR2 (germline): SGHNT, YENEEA.

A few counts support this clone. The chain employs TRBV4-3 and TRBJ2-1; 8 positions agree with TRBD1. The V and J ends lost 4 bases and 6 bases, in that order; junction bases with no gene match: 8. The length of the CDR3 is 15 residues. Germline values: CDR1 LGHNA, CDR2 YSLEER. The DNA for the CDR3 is TGCGCCAGCAGCCTACGGACAGGGACAGTCAATGAGCAGTTCTTC. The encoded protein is CASSLRTGTVNEQFF.

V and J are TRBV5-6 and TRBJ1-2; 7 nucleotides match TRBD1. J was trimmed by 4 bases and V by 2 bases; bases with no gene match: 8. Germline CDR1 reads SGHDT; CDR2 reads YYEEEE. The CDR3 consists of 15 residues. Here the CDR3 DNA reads TGTGCCAGCAGCTTACCGGGACAGCACCCCTATGGCTACACCTTC. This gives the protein CASSLPGQHPYGYTF.

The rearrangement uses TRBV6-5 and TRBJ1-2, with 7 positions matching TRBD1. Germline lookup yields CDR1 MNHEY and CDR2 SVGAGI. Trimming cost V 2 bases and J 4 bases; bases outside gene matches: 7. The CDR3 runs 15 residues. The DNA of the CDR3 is TGTGCCAGCAGTTACGGGACAGCCCCTGGCTATGGCTACACCTTC. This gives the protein CASSYGTAPGYGYTF.

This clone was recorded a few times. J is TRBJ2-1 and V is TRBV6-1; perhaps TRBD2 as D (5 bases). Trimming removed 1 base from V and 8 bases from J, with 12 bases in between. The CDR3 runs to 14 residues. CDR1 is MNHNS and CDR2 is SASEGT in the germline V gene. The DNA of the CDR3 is TGTGCCAGCAGTGAAGAAAATAGCGCACATGAGCAGTTCTTC. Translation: CASSEENSAHEQFF.

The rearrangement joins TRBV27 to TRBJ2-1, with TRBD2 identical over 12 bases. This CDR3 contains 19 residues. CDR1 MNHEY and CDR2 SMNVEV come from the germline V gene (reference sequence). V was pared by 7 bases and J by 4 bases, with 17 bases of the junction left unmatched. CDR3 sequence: CASTPLPRTSGVTYNEQFF. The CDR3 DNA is TGTGCCAGCACCCCCCTCCCCCGGACTAGCGGGGTCACATACAATGAGCAGTTCTTC.